One sample yielded the 29 T cell receptor beta chains listed below, sequenced in a study of T cells after yellow fever vaccination. MiXCR was run by TCRdb on the 5' RACE reads, yielding one entry per CDR3 protein. This sample has some 600,000 distinct CDR3 sequences, with about a sixth found just once. The source material was PBMCs, sampled 5 days after the first yellow fever vaccination. All receptors derive from a man aged 18 to 30 who received the YFV17D yellow fever vaccine.

This clonotype was seen more than once but under ten times. The chain carries TRBV7-2 and TRBJ2-5; 7 bases agree with TRBD2. The CDR3 is made up of 15 amino acids. The V gene's germline CDR1 is SGHTA and CDR2 FQGNSA. Trimming at V came to 4 bases and at J to 1 base, leaving 6 bases not matched to a gene. The CDR3 sequence is CASSSHGGGQETQYF. CDR3 nucleotides: TGTGCCAGCAGCTCTCATGGGGGGGGCCAAGAGACCCAGTACTTC.

In this sample, this clonotype turned up a few times. This chain joins TRBV11-2 and TRBJ2-1; TRBD2 aligns across 12 bases. In germline, CDR1 is SGHAT, CDR2 FQNNGV. The CDR3 length is 15 residues. Germline trimming cut 2 bases from V and 9 bases from J; bases unmatched to any gene: 5. The CDR3 loop is CASSLLAGGLPEQFF. Here the CDR3 DNA reads TGTGCCAGCAGCTTACTAGCGGGGGGGCTGCCTGAGCAGTTCTTC.

This clonotype was counted a few times. CDR3 sequence: CASSQDEAPSNQPQHF. DNA of the CDR3: TGCGCCAGCAGCCAAGATGAGGCCCCGAGCAATCAGCCCCAGCATTTT. The chain has TRBV4-1 and TRBJ1-5, with D unresolved. Germline CDR1 is MGHRA and CDR2 is YSYEKL. Trimming removed 0 bases from V and 1 base from J, with 10 bases in between. The CDR3 covers 16 residues.

This clonotype has a single count. The V gene is TRBV9, the J gene TRBJ2-1; D is unclear. The CDR3 is 13 amino acids. Germline values: CDR1 SGDLS, CDR2 YYNGEE. V gave up 0 bases and J gave up 8 bases, with 9 bases separating them. CDR3 protein: CASSVAPADEQFF. The CDR3 coding sequence is TGTGCCAGCAGCGTAGCTCCCGCCGATGAGCAGTTCTTC.

Here the CDR3 reads CASHVGNEKLFF. CDR3 coding DNA: TGTGCCAGCCACGTCGGGAATGAAAAACTGTTTTTT. This rearrangement joins TRBV25-1 to TRBJ1-4, with unresolved D. The V and J ends lost 8 bases and 5 bases respectively, with 9 bases between them. CDR3 size: 12 residues. CDR1 is MGHDK and CDR2 is SYGVNS in the germline V gene. The full variable domain, with the rest looked up from reference TRBV25-1 and TRBJ1-4, is EADIYQTPRYLVIGTGKKITLECSQTMGHDKMYWYQQDPGMELHLIHYSYGVNSTEKGDLSSESTVSRIRTEHFPLTLESARPSHTSQYLCASHVGNEKLFFGSGTQLSVL.

This chain links TRBV5-6 with TRBJ1-5, with 7 bases matching TRBD1. The CDR3 length is 16 residues. Germline V CDR1 and CDR2: SGHDT, YYEEEE. The V segment lost 2 bases and the J segment 3 bases; nucleotides outside the gene matches: 8. The CDR3 protein is CASSFRQGGPNQPQHF. The CDR3 DNA is TGTGCCAGCAGCTTTCGACAGGGAGGGCCCAATCAGCCCCAGCATTTT.

V usage is TRBV7-6 and J usage is TRBJ1-1; D ambiguous. The CDR3 has 16 residues. Germline CDR1 SGHVS, CDR2 FNYEAQ. Trimming left V 5 bases short and J 5 bases short, with 21 bases between. CDR3 sequence: CASSVTSYRSGTEAFF. The CDR3 DNA follows: TGTGCCAGCAGCGTAACTTCGTATAGATCGGGAACTGAAGCTTTCTTT. Full variable domain (remainder filled in from reference TRBV7-6 and TRBJ1-1): GAGVSQSPRYKVTKRGQDVALRCDPISGHVSLYWYRQALGQGPEFLTYFNYEAQQDKSGLPNDRFSAERPEGSISTLTIQRTEQRDSAMYRCASSVTSYRSGTEAFFGQGTRLTVV.

The V and J genes are TRBV4-3 and TRBJ2-2; D is unresolved. This CDR3 has 16 amino acids. Trimming cost V 1 base and J 1 base, with 10 bases left between them. CDR1 is LGHNA, CDR2 YSLEER, per germline. CDR3 protein: CASSQGSGWNTGELFF. The CDR3 DNA reads as TGCGCCAGCAGCCAAGGGAGTGGGTGGAACACCGGGGAGCTGTTTTTT.

This chain joins TRBV3-1 and TRBJ2-1; 10 positions match TRBD2. Germline V gene lookup returns CDR1 LGHDT and CDR2 YNNKEL (reference sequence). V lost 4 bases to trimming and J lost 5 bases; unmatched junction nucleotides: 5. The CDR3 totals 15 residues. CDR3 sequence (DNA): TGTGCCAGCAGCCGTGGACTAGCGGTGGACAATGAGCAGTTCTTC. Its protein is CASSRGLAVDNEQFF.

The chain carries TRBV19 and TRBJ2-2; D remains unclear. The CDR3 is 13 amino acids. V was pared by 3 bases and J by 1 base, with 3 bases between. From germline, CDR1 is LNHDA and CDR2 SQIVND (reference sequence). CDR3 protein: CASSMWNTGELFF. As DNA, the CDR3 is TGTGCCAGTAGTATGTGGAACACCGGGGAGCTGTTTTTT.

The table lists this clonotype with a few counts. This chain uses TRBV5-1 with TRBJ2-3; D is unresolved. Germline V gene lookup returns CDR1 SGHRS and CDR2 YFSETQ. V lost 5 bases and J 1 base, leaving 14 bases between the germline ends. This CDR3 comprises 15 residues. CDR3 nucleotides: TGCGCCAGCAGTACCTCCAGCTTCGGCACAGATACGCAGTATTTT. It codes for CASSTSSFGTDTQYF.

This rearrangement joins TRBV6-2 or TRBV6-3 to TRBJ1-1, with 11 bases aligning to TRBD1. Losses at the gene ends were 2 bases for V and 5 bases for J; bases not matched to a gene: 1. Per germline, CDR1 MNHEY and CDR2 SVGEGT. The CDR3 consists of 14 residues. The CDR3 protein is CASSYGTGGTEAFF. The CDR3 DNA sequence: TGTGCCAGCAGTTACGGGACAGGGGGGACTGAAGCTTTCTTT.

This clonotype came up a few times. The chain uses TRBV11-2 and TRBJ2-7; D is unclear. This CDR3 region has 13 residues. Germline V CDR1 and CDR2: SGHAT, FQNNGV. Deletions cut 6 bases from V and 3 bases from J, with 12 bases between. CDR3 in DNA: TGTGCCAGCAGTAAAGGGATGTTCTACGAGCAGTACGTC. Encoded protein: CASSKGMFYEQYV.

This clonotype was recorded a few times. The gene calls are TRBV2 and TRBJ2-5; D possibly corresponds to TRBD2 (5 bases). This CDR3 is 13 amino acids long. CDR1 SNHLY and CDR2 FYNNEI come from the germline V gene. V shed 8 bases and J shed 0 bases, with 10 bases lying between them. The CDR3 loop reads CASLAGNQETQYF. The CDR3 DNA reads as TGTGCCAGCCTGGCGGGCAACCAAGAGACCCAGTACTTC.

The V call is TRBV6-5, the J call TRBJ2-5; either TRBD1 or TRBD2 may supply D (5 bases each). Germline V lookup: CDR1 MNHEY, CDR2 SVGAGI. Trimming stripped 0 bases from V and 0 bases from J, with 8 bases between. The CDR3 has 15 residues. CDR3: CASSYSGGDQETQYF. As DNA, the CDR3 is TGTGCCAGCAGTTACTCTGGGGGAGACCAAGAGACCCAGTACTTC.

The rearrangement joins TRBV5-5 to TRBJ2-7, with D perhaps matching TRBD2 (6 bases). The germline CDR1 and CDR2 sequences are SGHKS and YYEKEE (reference sequence). The CDR3 length is 15 residues. CDR3 in DNA: TGTGCCAGAAGCTTGGAGGGGAATCAGCTTTGGGAGCAGTACGTC. This gives the protein CARSLEGNQLWEQYV.

The genes are TRBV5-6 and TRBJ2-5; the D is unclear. The CDR3 loop spans 11 amino acids. Trimming took 2 bases from V and 6 from J, leaving 5 bases between them. Germline V gene sequence: CDR1 SGHDT, CDR2 YYEEEE. The CDR3 bases are TGTGCCAGCAGCTTCGATAAGACCCAGTACTTC. This codes for CASSFDKTQYF.

This clonotype was detected only a few times. The J gene is TRBJ2-2, the V gene TRBV19, with 7 bases lining up with TRBD1. CDR3 size: 15 residues. From germline, CDR1 is LNHDA and CDR2 SQIVND (reference sequence). J was trimmed by 2 bases and V by 7 bases; bases with no gene match: 7. In DNA, the CDR3 is TGTGCCAGTACTAGGGGGCGTAGCAACACCGGGGAGCTGTTTTTT. The encoded protein is CASTRGRSNTGELFF.

This clonotype was detected ten times or more. The junction shows a germline mismatch at one end, possibly a read error. The genes are TRBV12-3 or TRBV12-4 and TRBJ1-1; maybe TRBD1 (6 bases). The CDR3 runs to 14 residues. This CDR3 is CASSLGGMNTEAFF. In DNA, the CDR3 is TGTGCCAGCAGCTTAGGGGGGATGAACACTGAAGCTTTCTTT.

This clonotype occurred a few times. The chain joins TRBV6-2 or TRBV6-3 to TRBJ2-3; D not certain. This CDR3 has 13 residues. Per germline, CDR1 MNHEY and CDR2 SVGEGT. Trimming removed 5 bases at V and 10 bases at J, with 16 bases between. In DNA, the CDR3 is TGTGCCAGCAGTACCCTGCTGGACCGGTCGCAGTATTTT. Encoded protein: CASSTLLDRSQYF.

This chain links TRBV29-1 with TRBJ2-1; the D gene is possibly TRBD1 (6 bases). The CDR3 contains 18 residues. Germline V CDR1 and CDR2: SQVTM, ANQGSEA. V lost 2 bases to trimming and J lost 0 bases, with 20 bases between them. The CDR3 region has the DNA TGCAGCGTTGAAAGGTGGGCAGGGGACACGATCTCCTACAATGAGCAGTTCTTC. This sequence encodes CSVERWAGDTISYNEQFF.

The V gene is TRBV12-5, the J gene TRBJ2-3, with D possibly being TRBD1 (6 bases). The V gene's germline CDR1 is LGHNT and CDR2 FRNRAP. This CDR3 is built from 13 residues. With 8 bases removed from V and 4 bases from J, the gap between germline ends came to 13 bases. The CDR3 reads CASTPGQSDTQYF. The CDR3 coding sequence is TGTGCTAGTACTCCCGGACAGTCAGATACGCAGTATTTT. Using reference TRBV12-5 and TRBJ2-3 for the parts outside the CDR3, the full variable domain is DARVTQTPRHKVTEMGQEVTMRCQPILGHNTVFWYRQTMMQGLELLAYFRNRAPLDDSGMPKDRFSAEMPDATLATLKIQPSEPRDSAVYFCASTPGQSDTQYFGPGTRLTVL.

V usage is TRBV6-2 or TRBV6-3 and J usage is TRBJ2-2; D uncertain. This CDR3 region has 15 residues. Germline CDR1 MNHEY, CDR2 SVGEGT. V was clipped by 7 bases and J by 4 bases, with 16 bases between them. CDR3 sequence reads: CASKEGGAGTGELFF. The CDR3 bases are TGTGCCAGCAAGGAAGGTGGCGCCGGCACCGGGGAGCTGTTTTTT.

This clonotype was counted a few times. The chain joins TRBV5-1 to TRBJ1-1, with D hard to call. The length of the CDR3 is 15 residues. V was clipped by 0 bases and J by 4 bases, with 13 bases between them. Germline V gene lookup returns CDR1 SGHRS and CDR2 YFSETQ. CDR3: CASSLEGGKGTEAFF. The CDR3 bases are TGCGCCAGCAGCTTGGAGGGTGGAAAAGGCACTGAAGCTTTCTTT.

This clonotype has at least ten counts. This chain connects TRBV5-1 to TRBJ2-3; D may be TRBD1 (5 bases). Germline V CDR1 and CDR2: SGHRS, YFSETQ. V lost 4 bases and J lost 6, with 15 bases in between. CDR3 size: 14 residues. The CDR3 DNA is TGCGCCAGCAGCCACCAAAGGGGTCGGGATACGCAGTATTTT. Translation: CASSHQRGRDTQYF.

In its sample, this clonotype was seen a few times. The V and J genes are TRBV12-3 or TRBV12-4 and TRBJ2-2, with 8 bases aligning to TRBD1. V trimming: 6 bases; J trimming: 5 bases; junction bases outside the gene matches: 8. This CDR3 has 15 amino acids. CDR3 bases: TGTGCCAGCAGGGCCGGGACAGGAAAGACCGGGGAGCTGTTTTTT. Amino acids: CASRAGTGKTGELFF.

The chain couples TRBV7-9 to TRBJ1-2, with 9 bases matching TRBD1. J lost 4 bases, V lost 4 bases, and 7 bases had no gene match. The length of the CDR3 is 15 residues. CDR1 is SEHNR and CDR2 is FQNEAQ in the germline V gene (reference sequence). The CDR3 loop is CASSSDRGVPYGYTF. CDR3 in DNA: TGTGCCAGCAGCTCGGACAGGGGAGTTCCCTATGGCTACACCTTC.

The chain couples TRBV27 to TRBJ2-7, with 11 positions matching TRBD1. The CDR3 spans 15 residues. V was clipped by 6 bases and J by 3 bases; unmatched bases: 7. Looked up from germline, CDR1 is MNHEY and CDR2 is SMNVEV (reference sequence). The CDR3 nucleotides read TGTGCCAGCAGCCTCTCGGGACAGGGGGTCTACGAGCAGTACGTC. Protein: CASSLSGQGVYEQYV.

This chain uses TRBV20-1 with TRBJ2-1; 8 bases align to TRBD2. CDR3 length: 12 residues. The V gene end was trimmed by 4 bases and the J gene end by 9 bases; junction bases not matched to a gene: 5. CDR1 and CDR2 from the germline V gene are DFQATT and SNEGSKA (reference sequence). The CDR3 spells CSATRGGLEQFF. The CDR3 DNA reads as TGCAGTGCTACACGGGGGGGCCTTGAGCAGTTCTTC.